The 8 T cell receptor beta chains presented below share a single source sample, sequenced in a study of cytomegalovirus exposure and HLA in healthy donors. The PCR used 60 Vbeta and 13 Jbeta primers. The method was immunoSEQ multiplex PCR; TCRdb's version includes in-frame clones alone and lacks a portion of them. This sample carries more than 150,000 clones, 82% of them seen once, and the ten largest clones take over 1.5%. The sample comprised PBMCs. These receptors were collected from a man aged 40-49 years in good health and CMV-seronegative.

V and J are TRBV30 and TRBJ2-2, with 8 bases identical to TRBD2. Unmatched junction bases numbered 12, after V lost 5 bases and J lost 7 bases. Germline CDR1 is GTSNPN and CDR2 is SVGIG (reference sequence). The CDR3 covers 15 residues. CDR3 residues: CAWALGGRIGGELFF. The DNA of the CDR3 is TGTGCCTGGGCCCTGGGCGGGAGGATCGGCGGGGAGCTGTTTTTT. Filled out from reference TRBV30 and TRBJ2-2, the complete variable domain reads SQTIHQWPATLVQPVGSPLSLECTVEGTSNPNLYWYRQAAGRGLQLLFYSVGIGQISSEVPQNLSASRPQDRQFILSSKKLLLSDSGFYLCAWALGGRIGGELFFGEGSRLTVL.

This rearrangement joins TRBV5-4 to TRBJ2-1; the D gene is possibly TRBD1 (6 bases). From germline, CDR1 is SGHNT and CDR2 YYREEE (reference sequence). The CDR3 extends over 15 amino acids. Trimming pared 4 bases from V and 0 bases from J, leaving 11 bases between. The CDR3 sequence: CASSGGLSSYNEQFF. In DNA, the CDR3 is TGTGCCAGCAGCGGGGGCCTCAGCTCCTACAATGAGCAGTTCTTC.

The V call is TRBV25-1, the J call TRBJ1-4; D uncertain. Germline lookup yields CDR1 MGHDK and CDR2 SYGVNS. The CDR3 extends over 14 amino acids. Trimming shortened V by 2 bases and J by 8 bases, and 12 bases separated the two germline ends. CDR3 sequence reads: CASSEERGWEKLFF. The CDR3 DNA reads TGTGCCAGCAGTGAAGAGCGGGGTTGGGAAAAACTGTTTTTT.

This sequence joins TRBV5-6 and TRBJ1-2, with a possible D match to TRBD1 (5 bases). Between the trimmed V and J ends, which lost 2 bases and 2 bases, there was a span of 7 bases. The CDR3 is 13 residues long. In germline, CDR1 is SGHDT, CDR2 YYEEEE. This CDR3 reads CASSLGANYGYTF. The CDR3 DNA is TGTGCCAGCAGCTTAGGGGCGAACTATGGCTACACCTTC.

This sequence joins TRBV6-1 and TRBJ2-3; a weak D match, TRBD2 (5 bases). The germline V and J ends were trimmed by 2 bases and 0 bases, with 12 bases remaining between them. CDR1 and CDR2 from the germline V gene are MNHNS and SASEGT. This CDR3 has 16 amino acids. CDR3 DNA sequence: TGTGCCAGCAGTGAACAGCTTAGGACTAGCACAGATACGCAGTATTTT. This encodes CASSEQLRTSTDTQYF.

The CDR3 spells CASSRLGEGGDTQYF. Here the CDR3 DNA reads TGTGCCAGCAGTCGCCTTGGGGAAGGAGGGGATACGCAGTATTTT. The rearrangement joins TRBV28 to TRBJ2-3, with D perhaps matching TRBD2 (6 bases). This CDR3 has 15 residues. Between the trimmed V and J ends, which lost 5 bases and 6 bases, there was a span of 18 bases. Germline V CDR1 and CDR2: MDHEN, SYDVKM.

This clone was seen just once. This chain links TRBV27 with TRBJ2-3, with D unclear. V was shortened by 4 bases and J by 0 bases, with 11 bases between the two germline ends. The germline V gene encodes CDR1 MNHEY and CDR2 SMNVEV (reference sequence). The CDR3 extends over 15 amino acids. The CDR3 loop is CASSYATASTDTQYF. Here the CDR3 DNA reads TGTGCCAGCAGTTATGCTACCGCTAGCACAGATACGCAGTATTTT.

There are a few counts of this clone. The chain uses TRBV7-2 and TRBJ2-5, with 8 nucleotides matching TRBD2. Germline CDR1 is SGHTA and CDR2 is FQGNSA. The CDR3 is made up of 15 amino acids. V lost 0 bases, J lost 5 bases, and 5 bases stayed unmatched. For the CDR3, the DNA is TGTGCCAGCAGCTTAGCGCGTAGCGGGAAGGAGACCCAGTACTTC. Its protein is CASSLARSGKETQYF.